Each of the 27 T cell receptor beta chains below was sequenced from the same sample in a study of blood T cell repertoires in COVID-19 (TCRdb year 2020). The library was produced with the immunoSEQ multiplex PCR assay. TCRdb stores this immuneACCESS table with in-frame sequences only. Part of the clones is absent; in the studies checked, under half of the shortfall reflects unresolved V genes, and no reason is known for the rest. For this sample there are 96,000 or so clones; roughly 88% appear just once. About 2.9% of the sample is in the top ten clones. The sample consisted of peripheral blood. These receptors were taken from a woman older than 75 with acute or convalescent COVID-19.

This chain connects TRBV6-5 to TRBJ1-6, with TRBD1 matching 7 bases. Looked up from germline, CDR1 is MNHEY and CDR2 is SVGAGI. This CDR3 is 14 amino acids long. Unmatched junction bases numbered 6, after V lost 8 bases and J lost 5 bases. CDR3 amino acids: CASQTGDNNSPLHF. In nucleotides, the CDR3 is TGTGCCAGCCAAACAGGGGATAATAATTCACCCCTCCACTTT.

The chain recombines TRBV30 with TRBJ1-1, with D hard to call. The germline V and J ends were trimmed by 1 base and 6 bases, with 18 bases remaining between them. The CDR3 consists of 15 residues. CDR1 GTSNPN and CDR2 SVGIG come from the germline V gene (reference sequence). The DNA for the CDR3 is TGTGCCTGGAGTGCGGTTCGGGGTTGGATCCCTGAAGCTTTCTTT. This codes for CAWSAVRGWIPEAFF.

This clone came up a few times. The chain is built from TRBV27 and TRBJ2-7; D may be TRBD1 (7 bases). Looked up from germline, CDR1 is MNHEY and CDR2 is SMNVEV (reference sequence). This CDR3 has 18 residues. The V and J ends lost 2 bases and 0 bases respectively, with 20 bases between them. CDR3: CASSLKGVGGGLSYEQYF. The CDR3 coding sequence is TGTGCCAGCAGTTTAAAGGGGGTTGGAGGGGGCCTCTCCTACGAGCAGTACTTC.

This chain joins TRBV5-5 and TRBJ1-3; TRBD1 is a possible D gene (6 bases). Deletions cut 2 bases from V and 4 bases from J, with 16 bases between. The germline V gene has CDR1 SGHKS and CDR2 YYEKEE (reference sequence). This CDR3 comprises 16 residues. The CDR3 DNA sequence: TGTGCCAGCAGCTTCATACAGGGAGGGTCAGGAAACACCATATATTTT. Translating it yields CASSFIQGGSGNTIYF.

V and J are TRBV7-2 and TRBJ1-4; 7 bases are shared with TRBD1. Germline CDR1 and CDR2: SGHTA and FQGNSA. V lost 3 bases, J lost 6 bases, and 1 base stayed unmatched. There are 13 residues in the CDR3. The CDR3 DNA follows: TGTGCCAGCAGCTTCAGGGGGGATGAAAAACTGTTTTTT. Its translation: CASSFRGDEKLFF.

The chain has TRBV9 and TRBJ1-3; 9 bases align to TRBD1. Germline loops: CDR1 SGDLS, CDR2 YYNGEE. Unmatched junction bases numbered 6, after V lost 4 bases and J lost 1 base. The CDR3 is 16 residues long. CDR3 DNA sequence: TGTGCCAGCAGCATTACAGGGGGCGAGTCTGGAAACACCATATATTTT. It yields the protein CASSITGGESGNTIYF.

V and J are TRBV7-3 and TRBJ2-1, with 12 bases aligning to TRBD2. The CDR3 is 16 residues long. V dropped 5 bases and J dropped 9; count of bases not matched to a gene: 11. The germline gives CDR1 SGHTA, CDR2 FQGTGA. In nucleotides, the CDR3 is TGTGCCAGCAGCCCGACTATGGCTAGCGGGAGGGTTGAGCAGTTCTTC. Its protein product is CASSPTMASGRVEQFF.

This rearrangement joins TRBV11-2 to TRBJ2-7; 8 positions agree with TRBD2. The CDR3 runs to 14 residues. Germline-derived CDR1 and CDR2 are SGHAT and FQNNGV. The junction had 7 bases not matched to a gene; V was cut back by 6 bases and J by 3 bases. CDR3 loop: CASRKAGALYEQYF. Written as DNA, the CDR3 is TGTGCCAGCAGAAAAGCGGGGGCTCTCTACGAGCAGTACTTC.

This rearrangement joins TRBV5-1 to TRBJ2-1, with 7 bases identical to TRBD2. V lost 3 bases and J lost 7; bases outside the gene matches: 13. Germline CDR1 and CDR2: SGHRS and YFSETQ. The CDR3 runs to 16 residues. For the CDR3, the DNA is TGCGCCAGCAGCTACGGAACCCGGACTAGGGTAAATGAGCAGTTCTTC. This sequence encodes CASSYGTRTRVNEQFF.

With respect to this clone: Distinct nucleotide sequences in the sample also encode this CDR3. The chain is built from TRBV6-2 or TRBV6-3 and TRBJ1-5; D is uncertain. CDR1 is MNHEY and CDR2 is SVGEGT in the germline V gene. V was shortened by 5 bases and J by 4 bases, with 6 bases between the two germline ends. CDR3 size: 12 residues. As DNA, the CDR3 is TGTGCCAGCAGTCCCAGAAATCAGCCCCAGCATTTT. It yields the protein CASSPRNQPQHF.

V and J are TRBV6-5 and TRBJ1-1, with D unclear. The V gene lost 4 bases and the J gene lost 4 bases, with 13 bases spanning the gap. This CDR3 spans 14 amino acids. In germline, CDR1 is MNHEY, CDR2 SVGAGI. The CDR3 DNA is TGTGCCAGCAGTTCTTCCGGGATACCCACTGAAGCTTTCTTT. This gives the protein CASSSSGIPTEAFF.

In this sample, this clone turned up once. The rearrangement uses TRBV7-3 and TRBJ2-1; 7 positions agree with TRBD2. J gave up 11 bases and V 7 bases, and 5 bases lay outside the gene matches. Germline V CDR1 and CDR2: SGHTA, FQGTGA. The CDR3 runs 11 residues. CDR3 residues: CASTTGTKQFF. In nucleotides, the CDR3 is TGTGCCAGCACTACCGGGACTAAGCAGTTCTTC.

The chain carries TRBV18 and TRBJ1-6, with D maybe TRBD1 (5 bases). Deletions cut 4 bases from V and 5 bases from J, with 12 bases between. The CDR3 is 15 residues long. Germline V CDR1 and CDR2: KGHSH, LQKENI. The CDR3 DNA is TGTGCCAGCTCACTTTTGACAGCCGATAATTCACCCCTCCACTTT. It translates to CASSLLTADNSPLHF.

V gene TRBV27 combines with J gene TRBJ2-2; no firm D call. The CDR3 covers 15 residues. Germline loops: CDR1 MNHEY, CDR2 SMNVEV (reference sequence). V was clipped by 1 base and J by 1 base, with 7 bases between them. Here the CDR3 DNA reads TGTGCCAGCAGTTTATATCCTCGGAACACCGGGGAGCTGTTTTTT. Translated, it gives CASSLYPRNTGELFF.

The CDR3 loop reads CAIHGADSGNTIYF. DNA of the CDR3: TGTGCCATCCATGGAGCCGACTCTGGAAACACCATATATTTT. The J gene is TRBJ1-3, the V gene TRBV10-3; D remains ambiguous. The V gene lost 8 bases and the J gene lost 0 bases, with 11 bases spanning the gap. The CDR3 is 14 amino acids. The germline V gene has CDR1 ENHRY and CDR2 SYGVKD.

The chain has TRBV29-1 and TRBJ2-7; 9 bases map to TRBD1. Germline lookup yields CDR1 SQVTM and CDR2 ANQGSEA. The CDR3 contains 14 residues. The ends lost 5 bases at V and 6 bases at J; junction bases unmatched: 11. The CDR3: CSVRDRVGGSEQYF. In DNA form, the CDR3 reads TGCAGCGTTAGGGACAGGGTGGGAGGTAGCGAGCAGTACTTC.

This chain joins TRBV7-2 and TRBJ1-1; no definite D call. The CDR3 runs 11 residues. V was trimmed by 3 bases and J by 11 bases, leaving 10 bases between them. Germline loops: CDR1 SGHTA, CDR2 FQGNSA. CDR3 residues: CASSFGLEAFF. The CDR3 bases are TGTGCCAGCAGCTTTGGGTTGGAGGCTTTCTTT.

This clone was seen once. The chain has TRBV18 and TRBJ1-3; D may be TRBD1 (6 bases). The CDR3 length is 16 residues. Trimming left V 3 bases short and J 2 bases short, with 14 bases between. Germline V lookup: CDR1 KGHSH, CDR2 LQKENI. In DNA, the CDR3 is TGTGCCAGCTCACCGCAACAGGGCGGCGCTGGAAACACCATATATTTT. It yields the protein CASSPQQGGAGNTIYF.

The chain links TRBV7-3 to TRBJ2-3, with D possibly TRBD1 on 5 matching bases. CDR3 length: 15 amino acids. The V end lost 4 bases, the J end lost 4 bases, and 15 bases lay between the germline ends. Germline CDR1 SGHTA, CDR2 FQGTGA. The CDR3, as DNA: TGTGCCAGCAGCTCCCTTGGGGCTGACGCAGATACGCAGTATTTT. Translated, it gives CASSSLGADADTQYF.

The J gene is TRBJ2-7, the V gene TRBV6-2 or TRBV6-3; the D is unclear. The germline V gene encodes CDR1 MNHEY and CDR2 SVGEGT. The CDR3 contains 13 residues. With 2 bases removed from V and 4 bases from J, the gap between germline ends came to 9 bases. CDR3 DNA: TGTGCCAGCAGTTACGGGTTGCGGTACGAGCAGTACTTC. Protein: CASSYGLRYEQYF.

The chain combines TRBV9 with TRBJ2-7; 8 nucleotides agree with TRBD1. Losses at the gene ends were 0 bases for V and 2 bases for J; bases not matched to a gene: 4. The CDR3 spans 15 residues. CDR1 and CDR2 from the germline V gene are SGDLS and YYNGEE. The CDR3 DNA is TGTGCCAGCAGCGTAGAGACAGGGGCCCCCTACGAGCAGTACTTC. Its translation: CASSVETGAPYEQYF.

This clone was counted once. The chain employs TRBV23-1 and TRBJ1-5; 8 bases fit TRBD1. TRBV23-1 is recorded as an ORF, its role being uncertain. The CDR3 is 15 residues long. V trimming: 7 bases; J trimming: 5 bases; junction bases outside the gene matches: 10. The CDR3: CASISVTGADQPQHF. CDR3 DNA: TGCGCCAGCATTTCTGTGACAGGGGCGGATCAGCCCCAGCATTTT.

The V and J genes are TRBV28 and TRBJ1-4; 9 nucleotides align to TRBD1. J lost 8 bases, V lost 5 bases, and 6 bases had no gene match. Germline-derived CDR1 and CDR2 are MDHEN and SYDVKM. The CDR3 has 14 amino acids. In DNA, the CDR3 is TGTGCCAGCAGTCGGGACAGGGTGAGCGAAAAACTGTTTTTT. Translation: CASSRDRVSEKLFF. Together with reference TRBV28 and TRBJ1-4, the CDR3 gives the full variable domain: DVKVTQSSRYLVKRTGEKVFLECVQDMDHENMFWYRQDPGLGLRLIYFSYDVKMKEKGDIPEGYSVSREKKERFSLILESASTNQTSMYLCASSRDRVSEKLFFGSGTQLSVL.

The CDR3 protein is CASSLRFGGQPQHF. The CDR3 DNA reads as TGTGCCAGCAGTTTGCGGTTCGGGGGGCAGCCCCAGCATTTT. The J gene is TRBJ1-5, the V gene TRBV28, with D possibly TRBD1 on 5 matching bases. V was trimmed by 3 bases and J by 7 bases, leaving 13 bases between them. The CDR3 runs 14 residues. Germline V gives CDR1 MDHEN, CDR2 SYDVKM.

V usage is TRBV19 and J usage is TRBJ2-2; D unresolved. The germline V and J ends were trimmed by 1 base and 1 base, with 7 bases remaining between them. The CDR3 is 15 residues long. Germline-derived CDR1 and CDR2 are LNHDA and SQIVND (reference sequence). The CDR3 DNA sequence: TGTGCCAGTAGTATAGGGGCAGGGAACACCGGGGAGCTGTTTTTT. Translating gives CASSIGAGNTGELFF.

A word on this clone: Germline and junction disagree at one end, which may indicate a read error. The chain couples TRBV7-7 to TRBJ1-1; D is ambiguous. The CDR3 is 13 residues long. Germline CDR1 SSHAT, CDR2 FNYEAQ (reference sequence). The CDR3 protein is CASSLNLPREAFF. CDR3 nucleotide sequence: TGTGCTAGCAGCTTAAATCTCCCGAGAGAAGCTTTCTTT.

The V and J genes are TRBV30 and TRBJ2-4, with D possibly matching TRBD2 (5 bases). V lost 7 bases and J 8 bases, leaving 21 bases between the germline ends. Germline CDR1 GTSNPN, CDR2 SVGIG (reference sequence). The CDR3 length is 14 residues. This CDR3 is CAYSRGSNLDIQYF. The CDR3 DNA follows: TGTGCCTACTCACGGGGTAGTAATTTGGACATTCAGTACTTC. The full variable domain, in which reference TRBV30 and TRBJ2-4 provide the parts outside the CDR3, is SQTIHQWPATLVQPVGSPLSLECTVEGTSNPNLYWYRQAAGRGLQLLFYSVGIGQISSEVPQNLSASRPQDRQFILSSKKLLLSDSGFYLCAYSRGSNLDIQYFGAGTRLSVL.